This T cell receptor (beta chain) was recovered during a study of shared T cell receptors in the human thymus. Germline assignment: CDR1 MRHNA and CDR2 SNTAGT. Trimming at V came to 0 bases and at J to 5 bases, leaving 13 bases not matched to a gene. The CDR3 consists of 18 residues. Clones were sequenced by immunoSEQ multiplex PCR, and TCRdb holds only the in-frame ones, with some missing. This table has approximately 660,000 clones, around 87% appearing once. Another study also made use of these data, one on human thymus T cells.

Sequences were obtained from thymocytes. The receptor comes from a boy less than two years old with a congenital heart defect. V is TRBV6-4 and J is TRBJ2-1, with 7 bases lining up with TRBD2. CDR3: CASSDSFRASGKDNEQFF. The CDR3 bases are TGTGCCAGCAGTGACTCTTTCCGGGCTAGCGGAAAAGACAATGAGCAGTTCTTC.